The 23 T cell receptor beta chains in this list originate from one sample, sequenced in a study of breast tumors, draining lymph nodes, adjacent tissues. The lymph nodes were axillary draining lymph nodes from breast cancer patients. One entry per CDR3 protein, called by TCRdb with MiXCR from the multiplex PCR reads. The data show under 350,000 distinct CDR3 sequences, 30% seen once. Sequenced: axillary lymph node tissue. Source of these receptors: a female donor with breast cancer. Some clones in this sample may be carry-over from other donors' samples.

Ten or more counts support this clonotype. V and J are TRBV4-2 and TRBJ1-2, with D uncertain. This CDR3 spans 17 amino acids. Trimming removed 1 base from V and 5 bases from J, with 20 bases in between. Germline V gene lookup returns CDR1 LGHNA and CDR2 YNFKEQ. The CDR3 DNA is TGTGCCAGCAGCCAAGTTGGAACGGGATCCCTCGGATATGGCTACACCTTC. It translates to CASSQVGTGSLGYGYTF.

This clonotype was seen many times. Written as DNA, the CDR3 is TGTGCCAGCAGCTTAGAGCGGGCGGGGGCGCCTGAGCAGTTCTTC. Translating gives CASSLERAGAPEQFF. This sequence joins TRBV7-6 and TRBJ2-1; TRBD2 is a possible D gene (7 bases). The germline V and J ends were trimmed by 1 base and 9 bases, with 16 bases remaining between them. The CDR3 is 15 residues long. The germline CDR1 and CDR2 sequences are SGHVS and FNYEAQ.

This clonotype was seen repeatedly, ten times or more. This chain joins TRBV27 and TRBJ2-2, with D perhaps given as TRBD1 or TRBD2 (5 bases each). CDR1 and CDR2 (germline): MNHEY, SMNVEV (reference sequence). CDR3 length: 16 residues. Trimming stripped 2 bases from V and 2 bases from J, with 12 bases between. The CDR3 DNA reads as TGTGCCAGCAGTTTAGGTTTGTGGGACAACACCGGGGAGCTGTTTTTT. Its translation: CASSLGLWDNTGELFF.

In regard to this clonotype: A much larger clone differs from this one at a single base, so this may be a read error. The chain links TRBV20-1 to TRBJ2-1; D may correspond to TRBD1 or TRBD2 (5 bases each). This CDR3 has 11 residues. CDR1 and CDR2 from the germline V gene are DFQATT and SNEGSKA (reference sequence). For the CDR3, the DNA is TGCAGTGCTAGGGGGGATAAATTTGGGTCCTTC. Amino acids: CSARGDKFGSF.

This clonotype has a handful of counts. This sequence may be a read error, since a much larger clone differs from it by one base. The chain has TRBV7-3 and TRBJ2-6; the D gene could be TRBD1 or TRBD2 (6 bases each). V lost 4 bases, J lost 8 bases, and 27 bases lay in between. This CDR3 is 19 amino acids long. CDR1 and CDR2 from the germline V gene are SGHTA and FQGTGA. The CDR3 here is CASSSEPRDTMSGPNVLTF. The CDR3 DNA is TGTGCCAGCAGCTCGGAACCCCGGGACACCATGAGCGGGCCCAACGTCCTGACTTTC.

This clonotype was found many times. The rearrangement joins TRBV10-3 to TRBJ2-6; no definite D call. This CDR3 comprises 15 residues. V shed 3 bases and J shed 1 base, with 7 bases lying between them. Germline values: CDR1 ENHRY, CDR2 SYGVKD. DNA for the CDR3: TGTGCCATCAGTGAAAGGGCTTCTGGGGCCAACGTCCTGACTTTC. Protein sequence: CAISERASGANVLTF.

This clonotype was seen repeatedly, ten times or more. The chain links TRBV12-5 to TRBJ2-2, with TRBD1 matching 7 bases. The V segment lost 6 bases and the J segment 4 bases; nucleotides outside the gene matches: 11. This CDR3 contains 16 residues. From germline, CDR1 is LGHNT and CDR2 FRNRAP. For the CDR3, the DNA is TGTGCTAGTGGACCCGGGACAGATACCAGCACCGGGGAGCTGTTTTTT. Its protein product is CASGPGTDTSTGELFF.

This clonotype was observed a handful of times. This clone may be a read error of a much larger clone one base away. The chain employs TRBV11-3 and TRBJ2-7, with D perhaps matching TRBD1 (5 bases). The CDR3 runs 14 residues. Germline V gene data show CDR1 as SGHNT and CDR2 as YENEEA. The V and J ends lost 1 base and 2 bases respectively, with 9 bases between them. CDR3: CASSLVPGPYEQYF. CDR3 coding DNA: TGTGCCAGCAGCTTAGTGCCAGGGCCCTACGAGCAGTACTTC.

This clonotype was found many times. This chain uses TRBV12-3 or TRBV12-4 with TRBJ2-2; TRBD2 might be the D (6 bases). V shed 4 bases and J shed 6 bases, with 15 bases lying between them. CDR3 length: 15 residues. CDR3 nucleotide sequence: TGTGCCAGCAGTTCAGGGACTCCCGGGGCCGGGGAGCTGTTTTTT. Its translation is CASSSGTPGAGELFF.

A word on this clonotype: This may stem from a read error, because a much larger clone lies one nucleotide away. The chain employs TRBV13 and TRBJ2-5; TRBD2 matches 11 bases. The CDR3 sequence is 16 residues long. The ends lost 5 bases at V and 2 bases at J; junction bases unmatched: 7. Germline CDR1 and CDR2: PRHDT and FYEKMQ (reference sequence). This chain's CDR3 is CASSQTSGTYQETQYF. CDR3 bases: TGTGCCAGCAGCCAGACTAGCGGGACATATCAAGAGACCCAGTACTTC.

At least ten counts were recorded for this clonotype. V and J are TRBV6-1 and TRBJ1-5; tentatively, D is TRBD1 (6 bases). Trimming took off 3 bases at V and 5 bases at J, with 17 bases between the two ends. CDR1 MNHNS and CDR2 SASEGT come from the germline V gene. This CDR3 is built from 16 residues. The CDR3: CASSESGGGGHQPQHF. CDR3 DNA sequence: TGTGCCAGCAGTGAGAGTGGGGGAGGGGGACATCAGCCCCAGCATTTT.

Turning to this clonotype: The conserved final phenylalanine or tryptophan is absent from the CDR3, which likely points to a read error. The V and J genes are TRBV5-1 and TRBJ2-1, with 11 nucleotides matching TRBD1. Losses at the gene ends were 0 bases for V and 9 bases for J; bases not matched to a gene: 8. The germline V gene has CDR1 SGHRS and CDR2 YFSETQ. The CDR3 length is 16 residues. In DNA, the CDR3 is TGCGCCAGCAGCTTGGCCGGGGGACAGGGGGGCGGTGAGCAGTTCCTC. It codes for CASSLAGGQGGGEQFL.

The table lists this clonotype with many counts. The J gene is TRBJ1-2, the V gene TRBV30; 7 bases fit TRBD1. The V segment lost 0 bases and the J segment 4 bases; nucleotides outside the gene matches: 5. This CDR3 comprises 14 residues. Germline-derived CDR1 and CDR2 are GTSNPN and SVGIG (reference sequence). In DNA, the CDR3 is TGTGCCTGGAGTGTGGGCGCAGGGGGCTATGGCTACACCTTC. It encodes CAWSVGAGGYGYTF.

This clonotype was seen ten or more times. The chain is built from TRBV6-4 and TRBJ1-2; D unresolved. V dropped 2 bases and J dropped 8 bases, with 12 bases sitting between them. The CDR3 length is 13 residues. Per germline, CDR1 MRHNA and CDR2 SNTAGT. CDR3 in DNA: TGTGCCAGCAGTGACCCTATGCAGATCGGCTACACCTTC. Amino acid sequence: CASSDPMQIGYTF.

Comments on this clonotype: This may stem from a read error, because a much larger clone lies one nucleotide away. The chain employs TRBV11-2 and TRBJ2-7; 9 positions match TRBD1. The CDR3 extends over 15 amino acids. Germline CDR1 reads SGHAT; CDR2 reads FQNNGV. CDR3 in amino acids: CASSHDPQGAGEQYF. In DNA form, the CDR3 reads TGCGCCAGCAGCCACGACCCACAGGGGGCTGGGGAGCAGTACTTC.

A word on this clonotype: A read error is possible here, since a much larger clone lies one base away. The chain carries TRBV6-6 and TRBJ2-7; possibly TRBD2 for D (6 bases). Germline assignment: CDR1 MNHNY and CDR2 SVGAGI (reference sequence). The V end lost 5 bases, the J end lost 1 base, and 15 bases lay between the germline ends. The CDR3 is 15 residues long. The CDR3 DNA sequence: TGTGCCAGCAGTCCGAGACACGGGACTTCCTACGAGCAGTACTTC. Residues: CASSPRHGTSYEQYF.

The table lists this clonotype with many counts. The V call is TRBV20-1, the J call TRBJ2-1, with TRBD1 matching over 7 bases. The germline V gene has CDR1 DFQATT and CDR2 SNEGSKA (reference sequence). Losses at the gene ends were 2 bases for V and 5 bases for J; bases not matched to a gene: 9. The CDR3 has 15 amino acids. CDR3 DNA sequence: TGCAGTGCTAGACGCGACAGGGTTAAGAACAATGAGCAGTTCTTC. Its translation: CSARRDRVKNNEQFF.

This clonotype was counted many times. The chain has TRBV12-3 or TRBV12-4 and TRBJ2-7; D might be TRBD1 (5 bases). This CDR3 region has 12 residues. The germline V and J ends were trimmed by 5 bases and 4 bases, with 9 bases remaining between them. The CDR3 region is CASSPHRYEQYF. The CDR3 DNA reads TGTGCCAGCAGTCCCCACAGGTACGAGCAGTACTTC.

This clonotype was counted at least ten times. The J gene is TRBJ2-7, the V gene TRBV10-2, with D unclear. Germline CDR1 reads WSHSY; CDR2 reads SAAADI. This CDR3 spans 14 amino acids. The V end was cut by 4 bases, the J end by 2 bases, with 12 bases between. As DNA, the CDR3 is TGCGCCAGCAGTGTGGTAGCTTATACCTACGAGCAGTACTTC. This encodes CASSVVAYTYEQYF.

In this sample, this clonotype turned up a few times. The chain has TRBV6-5 and TRBJ2-2; D is ambiguous. CDR3 length: 14 residues. Germline V gene data show CDR1 as MNHEY and CDR2 as SVGAGI. Trimming left V 8 bases short and J 6 bases short, with 16 bases between. This CDR3 reads CASGRWEKAGELFF. The CDR3 DNA follows: TGTGCCAGCGGGCGGTGGGAAAAGGCCGGGGAGCTGTTTTTT.

In this sample, this clonotype turned up a few times. This chain uses TRBV11-2 with TRBJ2-2; D remains ambiguous. This CDR3 comprises 15 residues. Between the trimmed V and J ends, which lost 3 bases and 4 bases, there was a span of 12 bases. CDR1 and CDR2 from the germline V gene are SGHAT and FQNNGV. CDR3 coding DNA: TGTGCCAGCAGCTTCCAAGGATCGACCACCGGGGAGCTGTTTTTT. Translated: CASSFQGSTTGELFF.

This clonotype was counted ten times or more. This sequence joins TRBV6-6 and TRBJ2-1; maybe TRBD2 (6 bases). The V end was cut by 4 bases, the J end by 7 bases, with 14 bases between. This CDR3 has 14 amino acids. Germline CDR1 reads MNHNY; CDR2 reads SVGAGI (reference sequence). The CDR3 is CASSLGLLRNEQFF. CDR3 in DNA: TGTGCCAGCAGTTTGGGACTTTTACGTAATGAGCAGTTCTTC.

Concerning this clonotype itself: Its ends do not fully match the called genes, so a read error is possible. This chain connects TRBV25-1 to TRBJ2-3, with D perhaps matching TRBD1 (7 bases). Per the germline V gene, CDR1 is MGHDK and CDR2 is SYGVNS. This CDR3 region has 15 residues. The CDR3 DNA follows: TGTGCCAGCAGCCTTCGCGGGACAGTATCCGGTACGCGGTATTTT. As protein: CASSLRGTVSGTRYF.